What follows is one T cell receptor beta chain and its context. Its antigen is currently unknown. This entry is derived from a study of cytotoxic CD8 clonotypes in ibrutinib-treated CLL. For the study at large: Overall, 25 or so responses were partial and 2 complete; following median about 68 months, about 15 patients stayed remitted and roughly twelve progressed. Study-level findings and limits: Few clonotypes were public, and these shrank or held steady under treatment.

Germline V gene lookup returns CDR1 SGHTA and CDR2 FQGNSA. Trimming took off 3 bases at V and 4 bases at J, with 10 bases between the two ends. The CDR3 runs 13 residues. Data came from immunoSEQ multiplex PCR; TCRdb stores just in-frame clones and leaves some out. This table holds over 150,000 clones, about 72% found once. The origin of this receptor is a human donor with chronic lymphocytic leukemia. The chain has TRBV7-2 and TRBJ2-7; D unclear. The source was PBMCs, collected after 24 months of ibrutinib treatment. The CDR3 reads CASSFLGSYEQYF. As DNA, the CDR3 is TGTGCCAGCAGCTTTCTGGGCTCGTACGAGCAGTACTTC.